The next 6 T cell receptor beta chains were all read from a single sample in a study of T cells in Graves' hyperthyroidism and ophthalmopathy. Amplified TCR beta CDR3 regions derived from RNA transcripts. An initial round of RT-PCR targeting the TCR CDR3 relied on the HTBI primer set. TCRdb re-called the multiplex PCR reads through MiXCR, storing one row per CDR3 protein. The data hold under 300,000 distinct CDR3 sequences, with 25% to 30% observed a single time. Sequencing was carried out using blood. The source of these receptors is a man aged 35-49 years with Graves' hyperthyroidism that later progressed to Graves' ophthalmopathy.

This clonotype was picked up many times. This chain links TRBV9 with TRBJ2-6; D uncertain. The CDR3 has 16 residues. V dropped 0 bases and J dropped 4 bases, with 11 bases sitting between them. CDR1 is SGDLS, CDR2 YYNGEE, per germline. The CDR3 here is CASSVASSTGANVLTF. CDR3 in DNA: TGTGCCAGCAGCGTAGCTAGTAGTACGGGGGCCAACGTCCTGACTTTC. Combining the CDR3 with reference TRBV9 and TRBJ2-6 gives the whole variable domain DSGVTQTPKHLITATGQRVTLRCSPRSGDLSVYWYQQSLDQGLQFLIQYYNGEERAKGNILERFSAQQFPDLHSELNLSSLELGDSALYFCASSVASSTGANVLTFGAGSRLTVL.

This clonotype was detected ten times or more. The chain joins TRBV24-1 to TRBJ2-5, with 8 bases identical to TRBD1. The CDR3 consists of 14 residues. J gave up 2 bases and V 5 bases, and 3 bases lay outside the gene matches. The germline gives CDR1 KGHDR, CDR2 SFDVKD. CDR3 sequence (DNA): TGTGCCACCAGTGGACAGGGGCAACAAGAGACCCAGTACTTC. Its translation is CATSGQGQQETQYF.

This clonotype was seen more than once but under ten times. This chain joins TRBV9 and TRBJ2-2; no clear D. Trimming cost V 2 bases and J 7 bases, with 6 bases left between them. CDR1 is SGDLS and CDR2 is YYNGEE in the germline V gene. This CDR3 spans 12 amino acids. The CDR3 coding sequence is TGTGCCAGCAGCGTTGGAGACGGGGAGCTGTTTTTT. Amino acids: CASSVGDGELFF.

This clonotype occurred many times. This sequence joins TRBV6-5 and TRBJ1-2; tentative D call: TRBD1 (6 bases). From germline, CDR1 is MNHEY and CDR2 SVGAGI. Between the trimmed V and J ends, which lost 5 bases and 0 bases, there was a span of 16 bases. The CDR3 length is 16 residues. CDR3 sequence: CASSLGQTLANYGYTF. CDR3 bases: TGTGCCAGCAGTCTCGGACAGACCTTAGCTAACTATGGCTACACCTTC.

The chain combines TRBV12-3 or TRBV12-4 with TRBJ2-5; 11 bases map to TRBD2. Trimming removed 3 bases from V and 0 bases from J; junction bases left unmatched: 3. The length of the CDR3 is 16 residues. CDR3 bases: TGTGCCAGCAGTTTTTTGGGACTAGCGGACCAAGAGACCCAGTACTTC. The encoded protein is CASSFLGLADQETQYF.

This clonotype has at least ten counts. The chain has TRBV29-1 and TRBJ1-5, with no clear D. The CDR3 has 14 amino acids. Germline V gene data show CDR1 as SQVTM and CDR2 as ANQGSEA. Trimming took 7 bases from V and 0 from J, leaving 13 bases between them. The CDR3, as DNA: TGCAGCGCCTCCGCCGGGAATAGCAATCAGCCCCAGCATTTT. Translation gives CSASAGNSNQPQHF.